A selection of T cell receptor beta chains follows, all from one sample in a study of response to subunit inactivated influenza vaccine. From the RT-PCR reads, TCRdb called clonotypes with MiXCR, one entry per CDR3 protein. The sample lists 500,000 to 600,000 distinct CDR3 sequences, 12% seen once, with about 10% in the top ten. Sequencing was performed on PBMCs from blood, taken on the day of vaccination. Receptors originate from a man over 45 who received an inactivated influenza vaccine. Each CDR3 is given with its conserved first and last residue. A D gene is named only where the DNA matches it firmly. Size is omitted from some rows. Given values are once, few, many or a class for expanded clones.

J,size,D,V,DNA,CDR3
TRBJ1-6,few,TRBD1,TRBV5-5,TGTGCCAGCAGCCCTTGGACAGGGGATAATTCACCCCTCCACTTT,CASSPWTGDNSPLHF
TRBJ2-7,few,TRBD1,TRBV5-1,TGCGCCAGCAGCTTGGGAGACAGGGGGCGGCTATACGAGCAGTACTTC,CASSLGDRGRLYEQYF
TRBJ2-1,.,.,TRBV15,TGTGCCACCAGCAGACGCGCCAGCGGCAGATACAATGAGCAGTTCTTC,CATSRRASGRYNEQFF
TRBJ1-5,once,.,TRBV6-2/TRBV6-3,TGTGCCAGCAGCGAGGGGGGCGCATCTCAGCCCCAGCATTTT,CASSEGGASQPQHF
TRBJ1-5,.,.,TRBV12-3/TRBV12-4,TGTGCCAGCAGCTCAGGGACATATAATCAGCCCCAGCATTTT,CASSSGTYNQPQHF
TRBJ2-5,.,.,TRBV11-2,TGTGCCAGCAGCTTAGAAGGGGGGACCCTTGAGACCCAGTACTTC,CASSLEGGTLETQYF
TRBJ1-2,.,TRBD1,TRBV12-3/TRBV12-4,TGTGCCAGCATCGTACGACAGGGAGGCTATGGCTACACCTTC,CASIVRQGGYGYTF
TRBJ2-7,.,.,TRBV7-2,TGTGCCAGCAGCACCGACAGGACCCTGGAGCAGTACTTC,CASSTDRTLEQYF
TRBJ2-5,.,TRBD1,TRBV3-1,TGTGCCAGCAGGGGACAGGGGGGTTTTGAGACCCAGTACTTC,CASRGQGGFETQYF
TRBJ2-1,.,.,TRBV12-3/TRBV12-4,TGTGCCAGCAGTCTCCTATTAGCGGCAGAGCAGTTCTTC,CASSLLLAAEQFF
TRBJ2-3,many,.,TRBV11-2,TGTGCCAGCAGCGCGCCGGCTACCACAGATACGCAGTATTTT,CASSAPATTDTQYF
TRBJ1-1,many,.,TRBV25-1,TGTGCCAGCAGTGAATTTAGAATACTGGGAAAATGTCGTACTGAAGCTTTCTTT,CASSEFRILGKCRTEAFF
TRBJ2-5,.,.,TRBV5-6,TGTGCCAGCAGCTTAAGGACGGGAGCCACGGAGACCCAGTACTTC,CASSLRTGATETQYF
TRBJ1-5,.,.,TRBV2,TGTGCCAGACCGACGAACAATCAGCCCCAGCATTTT,CARPTNNQPQHF
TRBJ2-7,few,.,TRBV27,TGTGCCAGCAGAGGTCGACTGGTCTACGAGCAGTACTTC,CASRGRLVYEQYF
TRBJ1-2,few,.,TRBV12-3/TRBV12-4,TGTGCCAGCAGTTTGGGGGGCCGCCATGGCTACACCTTC,CASSLGGRHGYTF
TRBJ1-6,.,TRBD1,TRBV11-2,TGTGCCAGCAGCTTAGGGGACAGGGGGTATTACTATAATTCACCCCTCCACTTT,CASSLGDRGYYYNSPLHF
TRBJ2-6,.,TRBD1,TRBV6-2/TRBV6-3,TGTGCCAGCAGTTACCGGGCGACAGGGGGCAAAACTGGGGCCAACGTCCTGACTTTC,CASSYRATGGKTGANVLTF
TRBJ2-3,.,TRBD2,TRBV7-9,TGTGCCAGCAGCTTTTGGCTAGCGGGAGGGCAACGCACAGATACGCAGTATTTT,CASSFWLAGGQRTDTQYF
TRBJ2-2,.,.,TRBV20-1,TGCAGTGCTAGAGATGTTTCCAGAGTGAACACCGGGGAGCTGTTTTTT,CSARDVSRVNTGELFF
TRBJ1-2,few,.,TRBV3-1,TGTGCCAGCAGCCAAGGGCAGGGGAGAAATGGCTACACCTTC,CASSQGQGRNGYTF
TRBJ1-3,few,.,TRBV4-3,TGCGCCAGCAGCCGAGAGTCCTCTGGAAACACCATATATTTT,CASSRESSGNTIYF
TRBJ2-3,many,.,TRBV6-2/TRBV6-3,TGTGCCAGCAGTCGACGAGATACGCAGTATTTT,CASSRRDTQYF
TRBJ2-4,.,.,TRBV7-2,TGTGCCAGCAGCGCCGGACCAGGGAACATTCAGTACTTC,CASSAGPGNIQYF
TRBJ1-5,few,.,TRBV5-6,TGTGCCAGCAGCTTGTCAGGAAACGGGCAGCCCCAGCATTTT,CASSLSGNGQPQHF
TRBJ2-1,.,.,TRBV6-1,TGTGCCAGCAGGCCGGGACACCGCTCCTACAATGAGCAGTTCTTC,CASRPGHRSYNEQFF
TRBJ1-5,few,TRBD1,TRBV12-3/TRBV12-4,TGTGCCAGCAGTTTTCAGGGGGTGAAGACCCTAAGCAATCAGCCCCAGCATTTT,CASSFQGVKTLSNQPQHF
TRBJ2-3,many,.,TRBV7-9,TGTGCCAGCAGCTTAGTGGTTGGGGATACGCAGTATTTT,CASSLVVGDTQYF
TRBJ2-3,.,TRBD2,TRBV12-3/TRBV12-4,TGTGCCAGCAGAGGACTAGCGGGGGGCCGCACAGATACGCAGTATTTT,CASRGLAGGRTDTQYF
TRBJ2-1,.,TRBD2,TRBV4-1,TGCGCCAGCAGCCCCCATGGGGGAAGAGCGGGGGACTACAATGAGCAGTTCTTC,CASSPHGGRAGDYNEQFF
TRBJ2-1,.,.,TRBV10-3,TGTGCCATCACCCCCCGGGGATTGGGCGAAGACTCCTACAATGAGCAGTTCTTC,CAITPRGLGEDSYNEQFF
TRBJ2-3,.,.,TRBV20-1,TGCAGTGCCCCCTGGGGGGGGGCCACAGATACGCAGTATTTT,CSAPWGGATDTQYF
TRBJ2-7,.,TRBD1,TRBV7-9,TGTGCCAGCAGCAACGGACAGGGGGAAGACTTC,CASSNGQGEDF
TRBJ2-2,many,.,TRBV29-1,TGCAGCGTTGTCAGGAGGGATACCGGGGAGCTGTTTTTT,CSVVRRDTGELFF
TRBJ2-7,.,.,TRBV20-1,TGCAGTGCCCAAAAAAGTCGGTACGAGCAGTACTTC,CSAQKSRYEQYF
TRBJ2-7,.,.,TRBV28,TGTGCCAGCAGTTTACTTCCGGGAGTCTACGAGCAGTACTTC,CASSLLPGVYEQYF
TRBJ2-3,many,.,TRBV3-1,TGTGCCAGCAGCCAAGCGGGAACAGATACGCAGTATTTT,CASSQAGTDTQYF
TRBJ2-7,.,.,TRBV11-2,TGTGCCAGCAGCCGTGGGGGGTCCGACGAGCAGTACTTC,CASSRGGSDEQYF
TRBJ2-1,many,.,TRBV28,TGTGCCAGCAGCCGGAAAGGGGTTCTATTTTCCTACAATGAGCAGTTCTTC,CASSRKGVLFSYNEQFF
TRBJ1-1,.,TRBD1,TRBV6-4,TGTGCCAATAAGCCAGCCGGGACAGGGGGGAAAACTGAAGCTTTCTTT,CANKPAGTGGKTEAFF
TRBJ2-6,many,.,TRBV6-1,TGTGCCAGCAGCCGCCTGGGTACTGGGGCCAACGTCCTGACTTTC,CASSRLGTGANVLTF
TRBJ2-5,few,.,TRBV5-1,TGCGCCAGCAGCCCCGGGTTGGGCTTTGAAGAGACCCAGTACTTC,CASSPGLGFEETQYF
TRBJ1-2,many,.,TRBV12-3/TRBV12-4,TGTGCCAGCAGTTTGAGACATAGCAGCAACTATGGCTACACCTTC,CASSLRHSSNYGYTF
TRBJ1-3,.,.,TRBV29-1,TGCAGCGTCAGAGGGGGGGCTGGAAACACCATATATTTT,CSVRGGAGNTIYF
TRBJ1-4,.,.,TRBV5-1,TGCGCCAGCAGCTCGGATGGCGGGGAAAAACTGTTTTTT,CASSSDGGEKLFF
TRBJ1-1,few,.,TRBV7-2,TGTGCCAGCAGCTTTCTGCAGGGAGACACTGAAGCTTTCTTT,CASSFLQGDTEAFF
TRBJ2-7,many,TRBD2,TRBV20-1,TGCAGTGCTAGAGGGGGGACTAGCGGAACCTACGAGCAGTACTTC,CSARGGTSGTYEQYF